This TCR beta chain is drawn from a study of blood T cell repertoires in COVID-19. Study overall: Sites across the United States, Italy and Spain contributed samples from acute and convalescent COVID-19. PBMCs, B-cell-depleted T cells, or T cells were the source of the cDNA or gDNA that made up the material.

V dropped 0 bases and J dropped 6; count of bases not matched to a gene: 3. In germline, CDR1 is MGHRA, CDR2 YSYEKL. The CDR3 spans 14 residues. Under the authors' procedure: Amplification from reference gene primers served as the basis for estimated nucleated cell counts. Sequencing was performed with immunoSEQ multiplex PCR; in TCRdb, only in-frame clones are kept and a portion is missing. The V and J calls and the clone size are those of that table, but D and trimming were determined from the DNA. The sample contains over 50,000 clones, around 87% of which appear only once. This clonotype was obtained from a man in his 60s with acute or convalescent COVID-19. This chain joins TRBV4-1 and TRBJ2-3; 7 bases align to TRBD2. The sample was peripheral blood. The DNA for the CDR3 is TGCGCCAGCAGCCAAGACGGGGGGTTCGATACGCAGTATTTT. It is translated as CASSQDGGFDTQYF.